This T cell receptor beta chain stems from a study of PD-L1 blockade in urothelial cancer. Time point noted: pretreatment peripheral blood. Generated by immunoSEQ multiplex PCR, the TCRdb table keeps only in-frame clones and is missing some. The sample contains approximately 88,000 clones, about four fifths of which appear only once. Germline values: CDR1 SGDLS, CDR2 YYNGEE. V was trimmed by 4 bases and J by 3 bases, leaving 18 bases between them. The CDR3 runs to 16 residues. The sequences come from PBMCs, collected around atezolizumab (anti-PD-L1) treatment. The chain recombines TRBV9 with TRBJ2-3; a weak D match, TRBD2 (6 bases). The origin of this receptor is a man in his 60s with urothelial cancer. The CDR3 protein is CASSHGGSLKTDTQYF. The CDR3 region has the DNA TGTGCCAGCAGCCATGGGGGGAGCCTTAAAACAGATACGCAGTATTTT.